These T cell receptor beta chains were read from a single sample in a study of cytomegalovirus exposure and HLA in healthy donors. Only in-frame clones appear in the TCRdb table, and some are missing; sequencing was by immunoSEQ multiplex PCR. This repertoire includes 95,000 to 150,000 clones. The sequenced sample consisted of PBMCs. Source of these receptors: a man aged 18 to 35 in good health and CMV-seronegative. Both conserved end residues are part of each CDR3. Fields, in order: V gene, J gene, D gene, CDR3 protein, CDR3 DNA. A D gene is named only where the DNA matches it firmly.

TRBV5-1	TRBJ2-3	TRBD2	CASSDASGLTDTQYF	TGCGCCAGCAGCGATGCTAGCGGCCTCACAGATACGCAGTATTTT
TRBV30	TRBJ1-1	NA	CAWTAPGHNTEAFF	TGTGCCTGGACCGCTCCGGGACACAACACTGAAGCTTTCTTT
TRBV6-1	TRBJ2-7	NA	CASNRGGEQYF	TGTGCCAGCAATAGGGGGGGCGAGCAGTACTTC
TRBV9	TRBJ2-3	NA	CASSVGVAGARTDTQYF	TGTGCCAGCAGCGTAGGGGTTGCGGGGGCCCGCACAGATACGCAGTATTTT
TRBV6-4	TRBJ1-1	NA	CASRASGNTEAFF	TGTGCCAGCAGGGCCTCAGGGAACACTGAAGCTTTCTTT
TRBV7-7	TRBJ2-5	NA	CASSLVRGGSNGTQYF	TGTGCTAGCAGCTTAGTGAGGGGGGGGAGTAACGGGACCCAGTACTTC
TRBV5-1	TRBJ2-7	NA	CASTSSYEQYF	TGCGCCAGCACCAGTTCCTACGAGCAGTACTTC
TRBV7-9	TRBJ1-1	TRBD1	CASSLISGQPTEAFF	TGTGCCAGCAGCCTCATCTCGGGACAGCCTACTGAAGCTTTCTTT
TRBV5-6	TRBJ2-5	NA	CASSLATTHYRETQYF	TGTGCCAGCAGCTTGGCTACGACTCACTACAGGGAGACCCAGTACTTC
TRBV2	TRBJ1-1	NA	CASSRWQGEAFF	TGTGCCAGCAGCCGATGGCAGGGTGAAGCTTTCTTT
TRBV7-7	TRBJ2-1	TRBD2	CASSSLAGNSEQFF	TGTGCTAGCAGCTCACTAGCGGGAAACAGTGAGCAGTTCTTC
TRBV27	TRBJ2-4	NA	CASSISGIAKNIQYF	TGTGCCAGCAGTATTAGCGGAATAGCCAAAAACATTCAGTACTTC
TRBV4-1	TRBJ2-3	TRBD1	CASSQEGQGARRTSTDTQYF	TGCGCCAGCAGCCAAGAGGGACAGGGGGCGCGACGCACTAGCACAGATACGCAGTATTTT
TRBV19	TRBJ2-2	TRBD2	CASRFSGVNTGELFF	TGTGCCAGTAGGTTTAGCGGGGTGAACACCGGGGAGCTGTTTTTT
TRBV28	TRBJ1-2	TRBD1	CASSQGTAYGYTF	TGTGCCAGCAGTCAAGGGACAGCCTATGGCTACACCTTC
TRBV7-6	TRBJ2-1	NA	CASSLGQEPYNEQFF	TGTGCCAGCAGCTTAGGACAGGAGCCCTACAATGAGCAGTTCTTC
TRBV4-1	TRBJ1-5	NA	CASSIYRTNQPQHF	TGCGCCAGCAGCATTTACAGAACTAATCAGCCCCAGCATTTT
TRBV7-9	TRBJ1-2	TRBD1	CASSSPTLQGSYTF	TGTGCCAGCAGCTCCCCCACCCTACAGGGGAGCTACACCTTC
TRBV19	TRBJ1-2	TRBD1	CASRMTGGIDYGYTF	TGTGCCAGTAGGATGACAGGGGGCATTGACTATGGCTACACCTTC
TRBV6-5	TRBJ2-7	NA	CASSSAEPSEQYF	TGTGCCAGCAGTTCCGCCGAACCCAGCGAGCAGTACTTC
TRBV19	TRBJ2-1	TRBD2	CASSTSGRYNEQFF	TGTGCCAGTAGTACTAGCGGGAGATACAATGAGCAGTTCTTC
TRBV20-1	TRBJ1-2	NA	CSASGSVFGTF	TGCAGTGCTTCCGGGTCCGTTTTTGGCACCTTC
TRBV9	TRBJ1-1	NA	CASSLDSPEAFF	TGTGCCAGCTCTCTGGACAGCCCTGAAGCTTTCTTT
TRBV4-1	TRBJ1-1	NA	CASSQVASGGGRRTEAFF	TGCGCCAGCAGCCAAGTGGCGTCAGGCGGGGGGAGAAGGACTGAAGCTTTCTTT
TRBV5-1	TRBJ2-1	TRBD1	CASSLVGQSRYNEQFF	TGCGCCAGCAGCTTGGTGGGACAGAGCCGCTACAATGAGCAGTTCTTC
TRBV18	TRBJ1-5	NA	CASSRFPRGGDSNQPQHF	TGTGCCAGCTCGCGATTTCCGAGGGGAGGCGATAGCAATCAGCCCCAGCATTTT
TRBV9	TRBJ1-3	NA	CASSEAGVAGNTIYF	TGTGCCAGCAGCGAGGCAGGGGTAGCTGGAAACACCATATATTTT
TRBV7-8	TRBJ1-1	TRBD1	CASSSTGQGRSTEAFF	TGTGCCAGCAGCTCCACTGGACAGGGAAGGAGCACTGAAGCTTTCTTC
TRBV5-6	TRBJ2-2	NA	CASSWDNSGELFF	TGTGCCAGCAGCTGGGACAACTCCGGGGAGCTGTTTTTT
TRBV6-6	TRBJ2-2	NA	CASITPQGRNTGELFF	TGTGCCAGCATCACCCCCCAGGGGCGGAACACCGGGGAGCTGTTTTTT
TRBV6-1	TRBJ1-5	NA	CASSETSRGRYLTQPQHF	TGTGCCAGCAGCGAAACGTCACGGGGGAGGTATTTGACTCAGCCCCAGCATTTT
TRBV15	TRBJ2-1	TRBD2	CATSRGSSGRTREQFF	TGTGCCACCAGCAGAGGTTCTAGCGGGAGAACTAGGGAGCAGTTCTTC
TRBV9	TRBJ2-1	NA	CASSVAGEQFF	TGTGCCAGCAGCGTAGCAGGTGAGCAGTTCTTC
TRBV19	TRBJ2-1	NA	CASSTPSGSYNEQFF	TGTGCCAGTAGTACACCGAGCGGGTCCTACAATGAGCAGTTCTTC
TRBV28	TRBJ2-3	NA	CASSESAGNTDTQYF	TGTGCCAGCAGTGAATCGGCGGGAAACACAGATACGCAGTATTTT
TRBV28	TRBJ2-1	NA	CASSAPTRGSGEQFF	TGTGCCAGCAGCGCCCCGACTCGCGGCTCGGGTGAGCAGTTCTTC
TRBV6-1	TRBJ1-1	TRBD1	CASTQTGTEAFF	TGTGCCAGCACCCAGACAGGGACTGAAGCTTTCTTT
TRBV5-5	TRBJ1-5	NA	CASSLVLLKNQPQHF	TGTGCCAGCAGCTTAGTACTACTTAAGAATCAGCCCCAGCATTTT
TRBV6-6	TRBJ2-5	TRBD1	CASSPQTGREQYF	TGTGCCAGCAGTCCACAGACAGGGAGAGAGCAGTACTTC
TRBV9	TRBJ1-3	NA	CASSPGTGNTIYF	TGTGCCAGCAGCCCCGGGACAGGAAACACCATATATTTT
TRBV10-2	TRBJ1-4	TRBD1	CASSPPRGTANEKLFF	TGCGCCAGCAGCCCCCCCCGCGGGACAGCTAATGAAAAACTGTTTTTT
TRBV9	TRBJ1-3	NA	CASSVGPGAGNTIYF	TGTGCCAGCAGCGTAGGGCCAGGGGCTGGAAACACCATATATTTT
TRBV28	TRBJ2-2	TRBD2	CASSLWTSGTGELFF	TGTGCCAGCAGTTTATGGACTAGCGGGACCGGGGAGCTGTTTTTT
TRBV9	TRBJ1-2	TRBD1	CASTLTGNYGYTF	TGTGCCAGCACCCTGACAGGGAACTATGGCTACACCTTC
TRBV5-1	TRBJ2-5	TRBD2	CASSHGLAGLETQYF	TGCGCCAGCAGCCACGGACTAGCGGGACTGGAGACCCAGTACTTC
TRBV9	TRBJ2-7	NA	CASGGLYEQYF	TGTGCAAGCGGAGGTCTCTACGAGCAGTACTTC
TRBV6-6	TRBJ1-1	NA	CASIEGRDTEAFF	TGTGCCAGCATTGAGGGGAGGGACACTGAAGCTTTCTTT